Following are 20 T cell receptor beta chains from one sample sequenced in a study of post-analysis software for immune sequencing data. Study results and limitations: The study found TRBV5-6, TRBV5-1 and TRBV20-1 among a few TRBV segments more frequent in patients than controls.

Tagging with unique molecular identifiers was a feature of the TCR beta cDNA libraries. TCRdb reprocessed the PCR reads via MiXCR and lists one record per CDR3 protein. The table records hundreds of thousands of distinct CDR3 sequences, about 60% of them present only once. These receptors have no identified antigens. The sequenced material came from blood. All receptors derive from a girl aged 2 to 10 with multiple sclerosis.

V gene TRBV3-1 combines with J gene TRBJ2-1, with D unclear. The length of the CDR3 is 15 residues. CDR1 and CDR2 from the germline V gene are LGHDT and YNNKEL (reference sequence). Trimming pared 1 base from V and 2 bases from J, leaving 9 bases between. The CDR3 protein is CASSQVQVPYNEQFF. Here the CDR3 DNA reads TGTGCCAGCAGCCAAGTCCAGGTACCCTACAATGAGCAGTTCTTC.

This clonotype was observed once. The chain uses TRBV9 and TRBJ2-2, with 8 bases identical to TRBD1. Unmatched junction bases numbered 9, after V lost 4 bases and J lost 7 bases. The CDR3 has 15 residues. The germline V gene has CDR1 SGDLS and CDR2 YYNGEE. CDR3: CASSSRTGTNGELFF. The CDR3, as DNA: TGTGCCAGCAGCTCCCGGACAGGGACGAACGGGGAGCTGTTTTTT.

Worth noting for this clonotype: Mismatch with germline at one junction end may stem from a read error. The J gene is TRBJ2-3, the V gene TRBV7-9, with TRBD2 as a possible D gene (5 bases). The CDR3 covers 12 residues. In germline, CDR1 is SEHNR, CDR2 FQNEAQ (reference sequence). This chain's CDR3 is CTSSLEGDTQYF. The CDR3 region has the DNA TGTACCAGCAGCTTAGAGGGCGATACGCAGTATTTT.

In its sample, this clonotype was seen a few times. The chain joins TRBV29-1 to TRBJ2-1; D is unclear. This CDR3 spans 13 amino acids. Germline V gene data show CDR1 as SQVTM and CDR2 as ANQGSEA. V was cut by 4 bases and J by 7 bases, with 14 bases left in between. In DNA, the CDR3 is TGCAGCGTTGGAGCTAGATTAGGGAATGAGCAGTTCTTC. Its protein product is CSVGARLGNEQFF.

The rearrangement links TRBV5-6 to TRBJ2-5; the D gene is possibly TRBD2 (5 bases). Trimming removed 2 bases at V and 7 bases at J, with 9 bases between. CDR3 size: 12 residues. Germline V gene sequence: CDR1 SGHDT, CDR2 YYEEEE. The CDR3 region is CASSLDEGTQYF. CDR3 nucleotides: TGTGCCAGCAGCTTAGACGAGGGGACCCAGTACTTC.

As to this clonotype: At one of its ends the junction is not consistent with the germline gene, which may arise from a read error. This CDR3 reads CASNLVEAGELFF. The CDR3, as DNA: TGTGCCAGCAACTTAGTTGAGGCGGGGGAGCTGTTTTTT. The chain uses TRBV7-2 and TRBJ2-2; D gene ambiguous. This CDR3 spans 13 amino acids. Per the germline V gene, CDR1 is SGHTA and CDR2 is FQGNSA.

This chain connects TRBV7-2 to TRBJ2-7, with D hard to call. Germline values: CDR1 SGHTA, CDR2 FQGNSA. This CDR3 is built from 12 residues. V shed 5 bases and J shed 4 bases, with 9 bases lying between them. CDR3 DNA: TGTGCCAGCAGCGTCAACGAGTACGAGCAGTACTTC. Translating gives CASSVNEYEQYF.

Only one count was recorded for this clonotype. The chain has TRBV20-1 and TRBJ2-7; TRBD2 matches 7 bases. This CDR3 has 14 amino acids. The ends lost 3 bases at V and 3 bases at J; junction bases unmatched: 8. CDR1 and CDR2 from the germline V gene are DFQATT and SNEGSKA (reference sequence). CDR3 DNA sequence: TGCAGTGCTAGGTCTCGGGACTATTTCTACGAGCAGTACTTC. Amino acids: CSARSRDYFYEQYF.

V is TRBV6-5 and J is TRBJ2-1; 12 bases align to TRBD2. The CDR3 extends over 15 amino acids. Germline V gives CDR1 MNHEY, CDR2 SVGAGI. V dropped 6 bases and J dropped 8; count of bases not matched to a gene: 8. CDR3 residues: CASSYRLAGVHEQFF. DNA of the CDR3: TGTGCCAGCAGCTACAGACTAGCGGGAGTGCATGAGCAGTTCTTC.

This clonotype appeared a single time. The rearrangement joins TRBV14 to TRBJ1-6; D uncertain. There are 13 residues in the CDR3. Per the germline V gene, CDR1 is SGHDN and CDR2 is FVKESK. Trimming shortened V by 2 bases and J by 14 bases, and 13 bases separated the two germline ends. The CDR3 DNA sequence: TGTGCCAGCAGCCAACCAACAAGCCCAGCCCTCCACTTT. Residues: CASSQPTSPALHF.

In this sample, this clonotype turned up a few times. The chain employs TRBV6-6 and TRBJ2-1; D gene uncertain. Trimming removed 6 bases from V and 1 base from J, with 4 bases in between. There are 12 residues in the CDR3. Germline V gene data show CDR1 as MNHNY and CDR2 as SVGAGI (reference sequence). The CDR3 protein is CASRESYNEQFF. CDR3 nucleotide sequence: TGTGCCAGCAGGGAATCCTACAATGAGCAGTTCTTC.

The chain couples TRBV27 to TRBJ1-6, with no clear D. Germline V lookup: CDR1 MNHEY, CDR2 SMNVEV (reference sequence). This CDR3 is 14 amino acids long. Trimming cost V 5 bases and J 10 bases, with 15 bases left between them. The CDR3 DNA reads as TGTGCCAGCAGTCCCAGGCCCGGGGTCTCACCCCTCCACTTT. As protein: CASSPRPGVSPLHF.

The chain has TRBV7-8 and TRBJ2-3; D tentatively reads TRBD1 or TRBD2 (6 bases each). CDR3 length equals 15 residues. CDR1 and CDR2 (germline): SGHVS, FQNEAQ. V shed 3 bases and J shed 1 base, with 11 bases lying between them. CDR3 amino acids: CASSFSGAGTDTQYF. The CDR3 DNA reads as TGTGCCAGCAGCTTTTCGGGGGCGGGCACAGATACGCAGTATTTT.

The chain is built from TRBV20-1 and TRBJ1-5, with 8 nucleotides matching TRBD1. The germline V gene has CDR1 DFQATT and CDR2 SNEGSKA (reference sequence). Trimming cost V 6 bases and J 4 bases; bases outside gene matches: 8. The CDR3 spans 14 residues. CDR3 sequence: CSARGTGPNQPQHF. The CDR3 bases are TGCAGTGCCCGTGGGACAGGTCCTAATCAGCCCCAGCATTTT.

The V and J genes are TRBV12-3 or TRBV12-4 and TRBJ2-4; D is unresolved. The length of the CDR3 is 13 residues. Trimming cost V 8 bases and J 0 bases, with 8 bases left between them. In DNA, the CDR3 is TGTGCCAGCGGCCTTGTAGCCAAAAACATTCAGTACTTC. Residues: CASGLVAKNIQYF.

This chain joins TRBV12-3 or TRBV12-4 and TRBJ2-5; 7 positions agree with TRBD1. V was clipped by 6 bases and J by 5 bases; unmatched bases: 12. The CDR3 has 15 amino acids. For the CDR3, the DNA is TGTGCCAGCAGGGGGTTACAGGGGTTCGGGGAGACCCAGTACTTC. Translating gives CASRGLQGFGETQYF.

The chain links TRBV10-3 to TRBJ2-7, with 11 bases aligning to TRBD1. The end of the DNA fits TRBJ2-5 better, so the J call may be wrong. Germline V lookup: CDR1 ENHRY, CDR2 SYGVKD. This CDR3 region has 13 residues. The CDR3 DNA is TGTGCCTCCCAGGACAGGGGGCTAGAGACCCAGTACTTC. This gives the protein CASQDRGLETQYF.

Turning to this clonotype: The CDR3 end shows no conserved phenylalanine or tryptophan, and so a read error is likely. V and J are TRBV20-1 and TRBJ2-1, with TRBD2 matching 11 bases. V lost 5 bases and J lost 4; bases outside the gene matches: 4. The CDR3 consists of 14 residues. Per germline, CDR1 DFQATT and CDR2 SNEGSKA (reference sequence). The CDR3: CSAVGTSGYNEQFI. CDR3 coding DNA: TGCAGTGCTGTCGGGACTAGCGGTTACAATGAGCAGTTCATC.

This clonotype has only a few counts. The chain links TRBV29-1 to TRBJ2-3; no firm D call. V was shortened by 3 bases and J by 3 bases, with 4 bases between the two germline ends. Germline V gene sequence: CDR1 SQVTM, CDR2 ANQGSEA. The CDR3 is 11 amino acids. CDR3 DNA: TGCAGCGTTGACCTGACAGATACGCAGTATTTT. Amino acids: CSVDLTDTQYF.

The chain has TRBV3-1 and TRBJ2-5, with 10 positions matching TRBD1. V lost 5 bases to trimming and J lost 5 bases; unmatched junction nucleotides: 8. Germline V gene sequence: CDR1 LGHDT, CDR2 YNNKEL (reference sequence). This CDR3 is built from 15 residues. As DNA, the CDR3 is TGTGCCAGCAGCTCGACAGGGGGCGGCCAGGAGACCCAGTACTTC. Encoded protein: CASSSTGGGQETQYF.